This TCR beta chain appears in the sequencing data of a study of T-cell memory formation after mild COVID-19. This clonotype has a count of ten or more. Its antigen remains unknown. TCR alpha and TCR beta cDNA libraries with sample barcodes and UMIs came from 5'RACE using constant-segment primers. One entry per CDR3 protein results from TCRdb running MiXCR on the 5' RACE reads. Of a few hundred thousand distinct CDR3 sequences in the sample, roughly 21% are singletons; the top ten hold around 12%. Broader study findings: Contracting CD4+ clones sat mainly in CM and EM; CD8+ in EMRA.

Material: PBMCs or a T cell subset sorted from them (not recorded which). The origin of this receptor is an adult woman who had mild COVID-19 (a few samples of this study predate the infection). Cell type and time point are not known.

CDR3: CASSLAGGIYNEQFF. DNA for the CDR3: TGTGCCAGCAGCTTAGCCGGGGGAATTTACAATGAGCAGTTCTTC. This chain uses TRBV7-6 with TRBJ2-1; D might be TRBD2 (6 bases). With 0 bases removed from V and 4 bases from J, the gap between germline ends came to 10 bases. The germline gives CDR1 SGHVS, CDR2 FNYEAQ. The CDR3 has 15 residues.